The 13 T cell receptor beta chains in this list originate from one sample, sequenced in a study of memory CD4+ T cells and cytomegalovirus serostatus. Repertoires were generated with immunoSEQ multiplex PCR, while TCRdb's copy carries only in-frame clones and drops some. Found here are about 54,000 clones, around 77% of them singletons; the top ten hold roughly 1.5%. Single viable CD3+CD4+CD8-CD45RO+ cells were sorted as the memory CD4+ T cells. Material for sequencing was memory CD4+ T cells from blood. Receptors originate from an adult in good health and CMV-seronegative.

The rearrangement uses TRBV19 and TRBJ1-1, with TRBD1 matching 11 bases. This CDR3 is built from 15 residues. Per the germline V gene, CDR1 is LNHDA and CDR2 is SQIVND (reference sequence). With V trimmed by 5 bases and J by 2 bases, 4 bases remained unmatched. CDR3 coding DNA: TGTGCCAGTAGTGACGGGACAGGGGGAAACACTGAAGCTTTCTTT. Translating it yields CASSDGTGGNTEAFF. Variable domain in full (rest from reference TRBV19 and TRBJ1-1): DGGITQSPKYLFRKEGQNVTLSCEQNLNHDAMYWYRQDPGQGLRLIYYSQIVNDFQKGDIAEGYSVSREKKESFPLTVTSAQKNPTAFYLCASSDGTGGNTEAFFGQGTRLTVV.

The chain employs TRBV7-2 and TRBJ2-1, with D perhaps matching TRBD2 (5 bases). The CDR3 extends over 17 amino acids. Trimming pared 5 bases from V and 3 bases from J, leaving 20 bases between. CDR1 is SGHTA and CDR2 is FQGNSA in the germline V gene. CDR3 protein: CASSLRDAGIDYNEQFF. The CDR3 DNA is TGTGCCAGCAGCCTTCGGGATGCGGGTATTGACTACAATGAGCAGTTCTTC.

CDR3: CASSLMGGNEKLFF. The CDR3 DNA is TGTGCCAGCAGTTTAATGGGGGGGAATGAAAAACTGTTTTTT. The V call is TRBV28, the J call TRBJ1-4; perhaps TRBD1 as D (5 bases). The CDR3 has 14 amino acids. The germline V gene has CDR1 MDHEN and CDR2 SYDVKM. The germline V and J ends were trimmed by 2 bases and 5 bases, with 9 bases remaining between them.

This chain uses TRBV29-1 with TRBJ1-2; no clear D. The CDR3 loop spans 14 amino acids. The ends were cut back, 3 bases at V and 6 bases at J, with 17 bases in the middle. Germline lookup yields CDR1 SQVTM and CDR2 ANQGSEA. For the CDR3, the DNA is TGCAGCGTTGAGCCCAGACGAAGATACAATGGCTACACCTTC. Protein product: CSVEPRRRYNGYTF.

This clone was seen a handful of times. J is TRBJ2-7 and V is TRBV28; 7 positions match TRBD2. Trimming took 5 bases from V and 0 from J; bases not matched to a gene: 7. The CDR3 sequence is 15 residues long. CDR1 and CDR2 from the germline V gene are MDHEN and SYDVKM. CDR3 in DNA: TGTGCCAGCAGTGTCAGCGGGGCCTCCTCCTACGAGCAGTACTTC. Translating gives CASSVSGASSYEQYF.

This chain uses TRBV5-8 with TRBJ2-1; TRBD2 matches at 12 bases. The CDR3 is 18 residues long. With V trimmed by 4 bases and J by 9 bases, 17 bases remained unmatched. Germline values: CDR1 SGHTS, CDR2 YDEGEE. CDR3 bases: TGTGCCAGCAGCCAGCAGGGCCTAGCGGGGGGGAAGTGGAGTGAGCAGTTCTTC. This codes for CASSQQGLAGGKWSEQFF.

The rearrangement uses TRBV5-1 and TRBJ2-1, with D perhaps matching TRBD1 (5 bases). The germline V gene encodes CDR1 SGHRS and CDR2 YFSETQ. The CDR3 runs to 15 residues. Trimming shortened V by 2 bases and J by 0 bases, and 9 bases separated the two germline ends. DNA for the CDR3: TGCGCCAGCAGCTTACAGGTTAGCTCCTACAATGAGCAGTTCTTC. It specifies CASSLQVSSYNEQFF.

The chain combines TRBV5-1 with TRBJ2-2; D unclear. The CDR3 loop spans 15 amino acids. The V gene lost 6 bases and the J gene lost 3 bases, with 15 bases spanning the gap. CDR1 is SGHRS and CDR2 is YFSETQ in the germline V gene. CDR3 bases: TGCGCCAGCACCAAGCTGGGCCAGGACACCGGGGAGCTGTTTTTT. This codes for CASTKLGQDTGELFF. Based on the CDR3 plus reference TRBV5-1 and TRBJ2-2, the full variable domain is KAGVTQTPRYLIKTRGQQVTLSCSPISGHRSVSWYQQTPGQGLQFLFEYFSETQRNKGNFPGRFSGRQFSNSRSEMNVSTLELGDSALYLCASTKLGQDTGELFFGEGSRLTVL.

The V call is TRBV28, the J call TRBJ1-4; tentative D call: TRBD1 (5 bases). The CDR3 consists of 14 residues. The germline V and J ends were trimmed by 3 bases and 4 bases, with 9 bases remaining between them. Germline CDR1 and CDR2: MDHEN and SYDVKM. This CDR3 is CASSLRRGNEKLFF. The CDR3 DNA sequence: TGTGCCAGCAGTTTGAGGAGGGGTAATGAAAAACTGTTTTTT. Complete variable domain (other parts from reference TRBV28 and TRBJ1-4): DVKVTQSSRYLVKRTGEKVFLECVQDMDHENMFWYRQDPGLGLRLIYFSYDVKMKEKGDIPEGYSVSREKKERFSLILESASTNQTSMYLCASSLRRGNEKLFFGSGTQLSVL.

This clone was counted between two and nine times. This chain joins TRBV10-2 and TRBJ2-7, with 7 bases aligning to TRBD2. Trimming at V came to 3 bases and at J to 3 bases, leaving 5 bases not matched to a gene. Germline loops: CDR1 WSHSY, CDR2 SAAADI. The CDR3 runs 14 residues. The CDR3 region is CASSEGGSYYEQYF. Here the CDR3 DNA reads TGCGCCAGCAGTGAAGGCGGGAGTTACTACGAGCAGTACTTC.

The chain has TRBV7-9 and TRBJ1-4, with 9 bases aligning to TRBD1. The CDR3 has 17 amino acids. Germline V CDR1 and CDR2: SEHNR, FQNEAQ (reference sequence). J lost 0 bases, V lost 5 bases, and 7 bases had no gene match. CDR3 sequence reads: CASSRGQGIATNEKLFF. The CDR3 nucleotides are TGTGCCAGCAGCCGAGGACAGGGGATTGCAACTAATGAAAAACTGTTTTTT.

A note on this clone: A junction end diverges from the germline sequence, so it may reflect a read error. The chain uses TRBV7-2 and TRBJ2-7; D may correspond to TRBD1 or TRBD2 (5 bases each). The CDR3 covers 11 residues. The germline CDR1 and CDR2 sequences are SGHTA and FQGNSA. The CDR3 nucleotides read TGTGCCAGCAGCCTCAGTTGGGACCAAACCTTC. Amino acids: CASSLSWDQTF. Complete variable domain (other parts from reference TRBV7-2 and TRBJ2-7): GAGVSQSPSNKVTEKGKDVELRCDPISGHTALYWYRQSLGQGLEFLIYFQGNSAPDKSGLPSDRFSAERTGGSVSTLTIQRTQQEDSAVYLCASSLSWDQTFGPGTRLTVT.

This clone was observed once. The chain carries TRBV4-3 and TRBJ2-5; D is tentatively TRBD1 or TRBD2 (6 bases each). V lost 2 bases and J 4 bases, leaving 17 bases between the germline ends. The CDR3 runs to 16 residues. The germline CDR1 and CDR2 sequences are LGHNA and YSLEER. CDR3 nucleotides: TGCGCCAGCAGCCAAACCCTCAAGGGGGGCGGAGAGACCCAGTACTTC. Amino acid sequence: CASSQTLKGGGETQYF.